Listed below are T cell receptor beta chains from one sample, sequenced in a study of T cells in Graves' hyperthyroidism and ophthalmopathy. TCRdb reprocessed the multiplex PCR reads with MiXCR, giving one entry per CDR3 protein. Here the sample spans over 500,000 distinct CDR3 sequences, 14% being singletons. The sequenced sample consisted of blood. The origin of the receptors is a middle-aged woman with Graves' hyperthyroidism. The CDR3 runs from the conserved cysteine through the conserved F or W. The order of the fields is V gene, J gene, CDR3 protein.

TRBV9,TRBJ1-3,CASSVGGGNTIYF
TRBV19,TRBJ2-5,CASSIDSSGSRKTQYF
TRBV10-1,TRBJ2-7,CASSVAPGYEQYF
TRBV5-1,TRBJ2-7,CASVGTDAYEQYF
TRBV2,TRBJ2-3,CASSGTSGLTDTQYF
TRBV5-1,TRBJ1-1,CASSAGQGASHTEAFF
TRBV5-1,TRBJ1-1,CASSLGRTNTEAFF
TRBV25-1,TRBJ2-3,CASGGRGTTDTQYF
TRBV28,TRBJ1-2,CASSLIGGLVGYTF
TRBV27,TRBJ2-3,CASSPFGTDTQYF
TRBV6-1,TRBJ2-3,CASSKDLIPQTTQYF
TRBV4-1,TRBJ2-1,CASSQTVLSGRVTNEQFF
TRBV11-3,TRBJ1-1,CASSLDHQGNTEAFF
TRBV20-1,TRBJ2-1,CSASVGGPKDEQFF
TRBV9,TRBJ2-1,CASSGRSSYNEQFF
TRBV7-9,TRBJ1-5,CASSFFPFDRDIQPQHF
TRBV11-2,TRBJ2-7,CASSYGSGGGSYEQYF
TRBV5-1,TRBJ2-5,CASSLGQLGVETQYF
TRBV11-2,TRBJ2-2,CASSLFRNTGELFF
TRBV5-1,TRBJ2-7,CASSLQGGSYEQYF
TRBV12-3/TRBV12-4,TRBJ2-1,CASSFGAYNEQFF
TRBV20-1,TRBJ2-6,CSAPHLGGIPAGANVLTF
TRBV27,TRBJ2-5,CASSTPGQGETQYF
TRBV20-1,TRBJ2-3,CSARVAREITDTQYF
TRBV12-3/TRBV12-4,TRBJ2-3,CASKTLSGGTWFSTDTQYF
TRBV5-1,TRBJ2-7,CASSLARTSGSIYEQYF
TRBV27,TRBJ2-1,CASRLAGLAGNEQFF
TRBV20-1,TRBJ2-5,CSPRTGTGGSQDQYF
TRBV11-3,TRBJ2-2,CASSLEFWTNTGELFF
TRBV6-7,TRBJ2-5,CASSYYTGRETQYF
TRBV2,TRBJ1-1,CASSWGGHTEAFF
TRBV12-3/TRBV12-4,TRBJ1-1,CASIISGITEAFF
TRBV28,TRBJ1-1,CATKGHTEAFF
TRBV19,TRBJ2-2,CASRMGQGFYTGELFF
TRBV10-1,TRBJ2-1,CASTDQTGQGEQFF
TRBV7-9,TRBJ1-5,CASSFVADSNQPQHF
TRBV5-6,TRBJ2-7,CASSVTSGYEQYF
TRBV30,TRBJ2-7,CASKGRYEQYF
TRBV11-3,TRBJ1-1,CASGHGDAEAFF
TRBV15,TRBJ1-2,CATSRDRVGSYGYTF
TRBV5-6,TRBJ2-5,CASSLGGPGTSGPQETQYF
TRBV6-2/TRBV6-3,TRBJ2-1,CASSRDSSYNEQSF
TRBV18,TRBJ2-7,CASSPGLAGVDEQYF